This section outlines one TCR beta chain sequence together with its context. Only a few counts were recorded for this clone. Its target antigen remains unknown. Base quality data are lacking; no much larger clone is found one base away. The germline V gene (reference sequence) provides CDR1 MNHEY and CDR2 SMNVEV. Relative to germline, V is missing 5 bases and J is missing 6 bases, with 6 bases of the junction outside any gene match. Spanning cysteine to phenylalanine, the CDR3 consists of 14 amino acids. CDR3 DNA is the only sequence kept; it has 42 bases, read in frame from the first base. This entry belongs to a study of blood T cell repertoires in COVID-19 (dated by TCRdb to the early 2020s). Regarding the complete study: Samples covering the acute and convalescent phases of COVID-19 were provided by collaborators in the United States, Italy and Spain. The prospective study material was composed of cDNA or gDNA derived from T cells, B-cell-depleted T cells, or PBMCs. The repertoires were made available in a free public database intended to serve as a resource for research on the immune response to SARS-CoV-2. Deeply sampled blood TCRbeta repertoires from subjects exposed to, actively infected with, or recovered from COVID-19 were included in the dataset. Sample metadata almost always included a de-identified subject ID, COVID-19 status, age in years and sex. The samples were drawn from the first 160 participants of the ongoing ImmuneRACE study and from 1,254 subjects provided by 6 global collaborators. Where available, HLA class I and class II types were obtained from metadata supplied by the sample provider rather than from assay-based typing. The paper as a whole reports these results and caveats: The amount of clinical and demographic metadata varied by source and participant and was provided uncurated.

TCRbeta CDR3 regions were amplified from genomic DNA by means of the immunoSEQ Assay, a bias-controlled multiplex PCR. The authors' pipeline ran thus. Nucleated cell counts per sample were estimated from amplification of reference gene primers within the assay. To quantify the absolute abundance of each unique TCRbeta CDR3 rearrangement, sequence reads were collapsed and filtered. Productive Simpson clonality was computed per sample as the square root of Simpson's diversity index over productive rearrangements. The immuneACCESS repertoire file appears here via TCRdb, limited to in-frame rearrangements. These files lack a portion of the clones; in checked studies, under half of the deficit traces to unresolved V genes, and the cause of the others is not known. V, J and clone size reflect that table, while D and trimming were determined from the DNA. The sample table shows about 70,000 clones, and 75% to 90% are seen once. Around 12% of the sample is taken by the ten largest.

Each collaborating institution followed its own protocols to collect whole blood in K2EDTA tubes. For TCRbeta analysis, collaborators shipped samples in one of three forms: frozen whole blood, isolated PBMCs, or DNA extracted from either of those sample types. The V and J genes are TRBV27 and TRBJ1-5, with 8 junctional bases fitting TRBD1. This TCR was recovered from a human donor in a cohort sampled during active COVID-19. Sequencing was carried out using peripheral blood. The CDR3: CASSKGTGGQPQHF. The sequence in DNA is TGTGCCAGCAGTAAAGGGACAGGAGGTCAGCCCCAGCATTTT.